Each of the 29 T cell receptor beta chains below was sequenced from the same sample in a study of cytomegalovirus exposure and HLA in healthy donors. Primers for the PCR totalled 60 Vbeta and 13 Jbeta. Using immunoSEQ multiplex PCR, the repertoire was profiled, and TCRdb retains in-frame clones only, with some absent. The sample includes about 52,000 clones, around 70% seen only once; the top ten take approximately 2.7%. Sequencing was carried out using PBMCs. These receptors all come from a man younger than 35 in good health and CMV-seronegative.

The chain uses TRBV6-5 and TRBJ2-2; D possibly corresponds to TRBD2 (5 bases). Trimming pared 7 bases from V and 6 bases from J, leaving 15 bases between. Germline loops: CDR1 MNHEY, CDR2 SVGAGI. The CDR3 length is 14 residues. The CDR3 loop is CASIKSGSPGELFF. CDR3 sequence (DNA): TGTGCCAGCATCAAATCTGGGAGTCCCGGGGAGCTGTTTTTT.

The chain couples TRBV6-5 to TRBJ2-1, with 8 bases aligning to TRBD1. V was pared by 4 bases and J by 0 bases, with 2 bases of the junction left unmatched. The length of the CDR3 is 15 residues. Germline CDR1 is MNHEY and CDR2 is SVGAGI. CDR3 in DNA: TGTGCCAGCAGTTCCAGGGGGCACTCCTACAATGAGCAGTTCTTC. It translates to CASSSRGHSYNEQFF.

This clone was found a few times. V gene TRBV10-3 combines with J gene TRBJ1-5; 10 bases fit TRBD1. This CDR3 comprises 15 residues. The germline CDR1 and CDR2 sequences are ENHRY and SYGVKD. V shed 6 bases, J shed 2 bases, and the junction held 4 bases outside the gene matches. The CDR3 sequence is CAISQGQGGNQPQHF. The CDR3 DNA reads as TGTGCCATCAGCCAAGGACAGGGGGGCAATCAGCCCCAGCATTTT.

The V and J genes are TRBV4-3 and TRBJ1-2; tentatively, D is TRBD1 (5 bases). Trimming removed 2 bases at V and 8 bases at J, with 30 bases between. Germline values: CDR1 LGHNA, CDR2 YSLEER. CDR3 length: 19 amino acids. CDR3 sequence (DNA): TGCGCCAGCAGCCAACAACCCCCGATACCCGGGACTCCAGAGGGAGGCTACACCTTC. It yields the protein CASSQQPPIPGTPEGGYTF.

The chain recombines TRBV28 with TRBJ2-7; D gene unclear. Deletions cut 5 bases from V and 4 bases from J, with 9 bases between. This CDR3 contains 12 residues. The germline V gene has CDR1 MDHEN and CDR2 SYDVKM. CDR3 sequence: CASSTSRYEQYF. The DNA of the CDR3 is TGTGCCAGCAGTACTTCTAGGTACGAGCAGTACTTC.

This clone was detected once. This rearrangement joins TRBV28 to TRBJ2-7; 7 bases match TRBD2. CDR1 and CDR2 (germline): MDHEN, SYDVKM. CDR3 length equals 13 residues. Germline trimming cut 7 bases from V and 3 bases from J; bases unmatched to any gene: 6. CDR3 region: CASKVAGLYEQYF. The CDR3 coding sequence is TGTGCCAGCAAGGTAGCGGGCCTCTACGAGCAGTACTTC.

The gene calls are TRBV4-3 and TRBJ2-1; TRBD2 matches 14 bases. The ends lost 5 bases at V and 10 bases at J; junction bases unmatched: 7. Per the germline V gene, CDR1 is LGHNA and CDR2 is YSLEER. The CDR3 length is 15 residues. The CDR3 region is CASSSPGLAGEEQFF. CDR3 DNA sequence: TGCGCCAGCAGCTCGCCGGGACTAGCGGGAGAAGAGCAGTTCTTC.

This chain connects TRBV19 to TRBJ1-3; no reliable D call. The CDR3 totals 16 residues. The germline V and J ends were trimmed by 0 bases and 0 bases, with 9 bases remaining between them. The germline CDR1 and CDR2 sequences are LNHDA and SQIVND (reference sequence). CDR3 residues: CASSIENLSSGNTIYF. The CDR3 nucleotides are TGTGCCAGTAGTATAGAGAACTTGAGCTCTGGAAACACCATATATTTT.

This chain joins TRBV29-1 and TRBJ2-2, with a possible D match to TRBD1 (5 bases). The length of the CDR3 is 11 residues. V lost 4 bases and J 6 bases, leaving 6 bases between the germline ends. From germline, CDR1 is SQVTM and CDR2 ANQGSEA. CDR3 loop: CSVAGSGELFF. The DNA of the CDR3 is TGCAGCGTTGCAGGGTCCGGGGAGCTGTTTTTT.

The rearrangement links TRBV6-5 to TRBJ1-4, with D hard to call. The CDR3 has 14 amino acids. CDR1 is MNHEY and CDR2 is SVGAGI in the germline V gene. Trimming left V 4 bases short and J 7 bases short, with 13 bases between. CDR3 in amino acids: CASSFDMLGEKLFF. The CDR3, as DNA: TGTGCCAGCAGTTTCGACATGTTGGGTGAAAAACTGTTTTTT.

The CDR3: CASMGVAGGNGEQFF. CDR3 nucleotide sequence: TGTGCCAGCATGGGGGTAGCGGGGGGTAACGGTGAGCAGTTCTTC. The V call is TRBV25-1, the J call TRBJ2-1, with 10 bases aligning to TRBD2. V was clipped by 7 bases and J by 9 bases; unmatched bases: 12. The germline V gene encodes CDR1 MGHDK and CDR2 SYGVNS. The CDR3 runs to 15 residues.

J is TRBJ2-3 and V is TRBV4-2; 7 bases map to TRBD2. Germline CDR1 and CDR2: LGHNA and YNFKEQ. CDR3 length: 17 residues. The V segment lost 0 bases and the J segment 4 bases; nucleotides outside the gene matches: 10. The CDR3 DNA reads TGTGCCAGCAGCCAAGATTGGAGGGAGGGCCAGCCAGATACGCAGTATTTT. It encodes CASSQDWREGQPDTQYF.

This clone appeared a few times. This sequence joins TRBV6-5 and TRBJ1-1; tentatively, D is TRBD1 (6 bases). V was trimmed by 4 bases and J by 1 base, leaving 10 bases between them. The CDR3 totals 14 residues. Per the germline V gene, CDR1 is MNHEY and CDR2 is SVGAGI. The CDR3 here is CASSWGHPNTEAFF. In nucleotides, the CDR3 is TGTGCCAGCAGTTGGGGACACCCGAACACTGAAGCTTTCTTT.

The V and J genes are TRBV14 and TRBJ2-5; TRBD2 matches at 13 bases. The germline gives CDR1 SGHDN, CDR2 FVKESK. CDR3 size: 15 residues. The V segment lost 4 bases and the J segment 2 bases; nucleotides outside the gene matches: 1. The CDR3 bases are TGTGCCAGCAGCCCGGGACTAGCGGGACAAGAGACCCAGTACTTC. It translates to CASSPGLAGQETQYF. The full variable domain, in which reference TRBV14 and TRBJ2-5 provide the parts outside the CDR3, is EAGVTQFPSHSVIEKGQTVTLRCDPISGHDNLYWYRRVMGKEIKFLLHFVKESKQDESGMPNNRFLAERTGGTYSTLKVQPAELEDSGVYFCASSPGLAGQETQYFGPGTRLLVL.

The V call is TRBV5-1, the J call TRBJ1-2; D is possibly TRBD1 (5 bases). The CDR3 has 14 residues. Trimming took 4 bases from V and 3 from J, leaving 13 bases between them. Germline V lookup: CDR1 SGHRS, CDR2 YFSETQ. CDR3 nucleotides: TGCGCCAGCAGCCCTGGGCCGGGGGACTATGGCTACACCTTC. It codes for CASSPGPGDYGYTF.

The chain uses TRBV20-1 and TRBJ2-5; D not certain. V was cut by 0 bases and J by 12 bases, with 8 bases left in between. From germline, CDR1 is DFQATT and CDR2 SNEGSKA (reference sequence). This CDR3 contains 10 residues. This CDR3 is CSARELEEYF. CDR3 sequence (DNA): TGCAGTGCTAGAGAACTTGAGGAGTACTTC.

The chain links TRBV28 to TRBJ1-4; D is ambiguous. CDR3 length equals 15 residues. V was cut by 4 bases and J by 8 bases, with 17 bases left in between. Germline CDR1 MDHEN, CDR2 SYDVKM. The CDR3 loop is CASSSPREVSEKLFF. DNA for the CDR3: TGTGCCAGCAGTTCTCCTCGGGAAGTTAGCGAAAAACTGTTTTTT.

The CDR3 sequence: CASSSPGQGAGELFF. CDR3 coding DNA: TGTGCCAGCAGTTCGCCGGGACAGGGGGCCGGGGAGCTGTTTTTT. The chain couples TRBV28 to TRBJ2-2; 11 bases are shared with TRBD1. This CDR3 has 15 residues. CDR1 is MDHEN and CDR2 is SYDVKM in the germline V gene. V lost 4 bases and J lost 6; bases outside the gene matches: 4.

The chain recombines TRBV28 with TRBJ1-1; the D gene is possibly TRBD1 (5 bases). Germline V gene sequence: CDR1 MDHEN, CDR2 SYDVKM. The ends were cut back, 3 bases at V and 6 bases at J, with 11 bases in the middle. CDR3 length: 13 amino acids. CDR3 coding DNA: TGTGCCAGCAGTTTGGCTCCAGGGCCTGAAGCTTTCTTT. The encoded protein is CASSLAPGPEAFF. The full variable domain, with the rest looked up from reference TRBV28 and TRBJ1-1, is DVKVTQSSRYLVKRTGEKVFLECVQDMDHENMFWYRQDPGLGLRLIYFSYDVKMKEKGDIPEGYSVSREKKERFSLILESASTNQTSMYLCASSLAPGPEAFFGQGTRLTVV.

The rearrangement joins TRBV7-2 to TRBJ1-5; D perhaps matches TRBD1 (5 bases). Trimming removed 3 bases at V and 0 bases at J, with 15 bases between. Germline CDR1 reads SGHTA; CDR2 reads FQGNSA. The CDR3 runs to 17 residues. The CDR3 sequence is CASSFSPGDGSNQPQHF. The CDR3 DNA reads TGTGCCAGCAGCTTCTCCCCGGGGGATGGTAGCAATCAGCCCCAGCATTTT.

The DNA for the CDR3 is TGCGCCAGCAGCTTGTGGCTCGGGGGTGAGCAGTTCTTC. Translated, it gives CASSLWLGGEQFF. The rearrangement links TRBV5-1 to TRBJ2-1; D might be TRBD2 (6 bases). Germline-derived CDR1 and CDR2 are SGHRS and YFSETQ. The CDR3 runs to 13 residues. Trimming left V 1 base short and J 9 bases short, with 11 bases between.

This clone occurred a few times. The J gene is TRBJ2-1, the V gene TRBV13, with TRBD2 matching 12 bases. The CDR3 is made up of 15 amino acids. CDR1 PRHDT and CDR2 FYEKMQ come from the germline V gene (reference sequence). The trim removed 7 bases at V and 3 bases at J, leaving 4 bases unmatched. The DNA of the CDR3 is TGTGCCAGCATCCGACTAGCGGGGGACTACAATGAGCAGTTCTTC. Translated: CASIRLAGDYNEQFF.

By share, this clone ranks as medium-sized. This chain joins TRBV15 and TRBJ2-3; maybe TRBD2 (6 bases). CDR3 length: 14 residues. The V end lost 3 bases, the J end lost 2 bases, and 9 bases lay between the germline ends. Germline V gene data show CDR1 as LNHNV and CDR2 as YYDKDF (reference sequence). CDR3: CATSSGRDTDTQYF. The CDR3 DNA is TGTGCCACCAGCAGCGGGAGAGACACAGATACGCAGTATTTT. Filled out from reference TRBV15 and TRBJ2-3, the complete variable domain reads DAMVIQNPRYQVTQFGKPVTLSCSQTLNHNVMYWYQQKSSQAPKLLFHYYDKDFNNEADTPDNFQSRRPNTSFCFLDIRSPGLGDTAMYLCATSSGRDTDTQYFGPGTRLTVL.

V gene TRBV6-5 combines with J gene TRBJ1-2; TRBD1 might be the D (6 bases). Germline V gives CDR1 MNHEY, CDR2 SVGAGI. V was pared by 4 bases and J by 8 bases, with 11 bases between. The CDR3 is made up of 12 amino acids. CDR3 in amino acids: CASSSTGSGYTF. Written as DNA, the CDR3 is TGTGCCAGCAGTTCAACAGGGTCGGGCTACACCTTC.

The rearrangement joins TRBV25-1 to TRBJ2-7, with TRBD1 identical over 10 bases. Germline CDR1 and CDR2: MGHDK and SYGVNS. Germline trimming cut 3 bases from V and 6 bases from J; bases unmatched to any gene: 8. This CDR3 comprises 15 residues. The CDR3 nucleotides read TGTGCCAGCAGTGAGAGACAGGGGGCTTTTGGCGAGCAGTACTTC. As protein: CASSERQGAFGEQYF.

CDR3 sequence (DNA): TGCGCCAGCAGCCAAGATAGGCCGGGTAGGCTCTATGGCTACACCTTC. Its protein product is CASSQDRPGRLYGYTF. The chain carries TRBV4-1 and TRBJ1-2; D gene unclear. There are 16 residues in the CDR3. Germline loops: CDR1 MGHRA, CDR2 YSYEKL. V was shortened by 0 bases and J by 4 bases, with 15 bases between the two germline ends.

In its sample, this clone was seen a few times. This chain links TRBV4-3 with TRBJ1-2, with TRBD1 matching over 7 bases. This CDR3 has 14 residues. Trimming took 4 bases from V and 4 from J; bases not matched to a gene: 6. In germline, CDR1 is LGHNA, CDR2 YSLEER. The CDR3 coding sequence is TGCGCCAGCAGCCGAGACAGGGCATCCTATGGCTACACCTTC. It encodes CASSRDRASYGYTF.

CDR3 nucleotide sequence: TGTGCCAGCAGTTACTATCACCGACAGGGGATCGGGGAGCTGTTTTTT. Amino acids: CASSYYHRQGIGELFF. The chain carries TRBV6-6 and TRBJ2-2, with 8 bases aligning to TRBD1. Germline CDR1 reads MNHNY; CDR2 reads SVGAGI (reference sequence). V lost 1 base to trimming and J lost 7 bases; unmatched junction nucleotides: 8. CDR3 length: 16 residues.

This clone was observed a handful of times. The chain recombines TRBV27 with TRBJ2-7, with 7 bases identical to TRBD1. V was pared by 5 bases and J by 7 bases, with 5 bases of the junction left unmatched. The CDR3 totals 12 residues. Per the germline V gene, CDR1 is MNHEY and CDR2 is SMNVEV (reference sequence). CDR3 amino acids: CASSPRTGEQYF. CDR3 DNA: TGTGCCAGCAGTCCGAGGACAGGAGAGCAGTACTTC.